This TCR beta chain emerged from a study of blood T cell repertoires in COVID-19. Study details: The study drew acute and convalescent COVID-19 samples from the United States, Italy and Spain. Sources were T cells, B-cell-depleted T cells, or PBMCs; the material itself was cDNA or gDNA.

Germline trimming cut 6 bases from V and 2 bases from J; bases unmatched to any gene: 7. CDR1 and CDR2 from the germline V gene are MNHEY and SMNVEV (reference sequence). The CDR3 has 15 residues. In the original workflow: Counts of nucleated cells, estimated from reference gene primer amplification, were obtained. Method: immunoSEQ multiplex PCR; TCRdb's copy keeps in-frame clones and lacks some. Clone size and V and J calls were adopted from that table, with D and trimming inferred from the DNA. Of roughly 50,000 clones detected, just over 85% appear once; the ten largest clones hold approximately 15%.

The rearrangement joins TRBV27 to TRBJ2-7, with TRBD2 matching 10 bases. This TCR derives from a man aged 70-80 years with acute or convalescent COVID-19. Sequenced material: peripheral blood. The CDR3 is CASSPIAGGPYEQYF. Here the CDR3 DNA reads TGTGCCAGCAGCCCCATAGCGGGAGGACCCTACGAGCAGTACTTC.